This T cell receptor beta chain was recovered during a study of blood T cell repertoires in COVID-19. How the authors handled the data: For nucleated cells, counts were estimated from reference gene primer amplification. Profiling relied on immunoSEQ multiplex PCR, and the TCRdb table lists in-frame clones only, not all of them. V, J and clone size were drawn from that table, and D and trimming were deduced from the DNA. The data contain more than 200,000 clones, 84% of them seen just once; the ten biggest clones take up around 4%. The V gene lost 1 base and the J gene lost 9 bases, with 16 bases spanning the gap. CDR3 size: 15 residues. Germline CDR1 is WNHNN and CDR2 is SYGVQD (reference sequence).

The sample comprised peripheral blood. The chain couples TRBV10-1 to TRBJ2-1, with D uncertain. The clonotype originates from a man aged 55 to 70 with acute or convalescent COVID-19. This CDR3 is CASSELTSYPLEQFF. CDR3 DNA: TGCGCCAGCAGTGAGTTAACTTCCTACCCCCTTGAGCAGTTCTTC.